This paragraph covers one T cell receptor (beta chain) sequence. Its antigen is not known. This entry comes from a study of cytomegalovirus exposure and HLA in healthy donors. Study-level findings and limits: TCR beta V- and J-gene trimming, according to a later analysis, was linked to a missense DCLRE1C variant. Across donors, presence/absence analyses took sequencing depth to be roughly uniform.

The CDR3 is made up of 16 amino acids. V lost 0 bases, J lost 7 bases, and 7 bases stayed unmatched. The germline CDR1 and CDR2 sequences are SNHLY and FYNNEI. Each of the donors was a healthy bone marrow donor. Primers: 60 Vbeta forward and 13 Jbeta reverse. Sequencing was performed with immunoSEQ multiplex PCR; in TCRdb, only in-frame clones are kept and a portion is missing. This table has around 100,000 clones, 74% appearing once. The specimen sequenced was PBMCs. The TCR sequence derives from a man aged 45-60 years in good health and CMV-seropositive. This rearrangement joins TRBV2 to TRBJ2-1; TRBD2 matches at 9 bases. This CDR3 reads CASSEAWAGGWNEQFF. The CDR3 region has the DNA TGTGCCAGCAGTGAAGCGTGGGCGGGAGGGTGGAATGAGCAGTTCTTC.